Included here is one T cell receptor (beta chain) sequence, with context. The antigen this receptor binds is unknown. Within one base of it there is no much larger clone, and no base qualities were kept. One collaborating source in Seattle enrolled patients during active infection and followed them longitudinally through the course of disease. Whole blood was collected in K2EDTA tubes by collaborating institutions according to the institutions' own protocols. Collaborator samples were shipped for TCRbeta analysis as frozen whole blood, isolated PBMCs, or DNA extracted from either sample type. The data stem from a study of blood T cell repertoires in COVID-19 (dated by TCRdb to between 2020 and 2021). As for the study more broadly: Collaborator samples came from the United States, Italy and Spain and covered acute and convalescent phases of COVID-19. The material from the prospective study consisted of cDNA or gDNA derived from T cells, B-cell-depleted T cells, or PBMCs. Subjects who had been exposed to COVID-19, were actively infected with it, or had recovered from it provided the deeply sampled blood TCRbeta repertoires that made up the dataset. The repertoires were released in a freely available public database meant as a resource for research on the immune response to SARS-CoV-2. Samples were obtained from the ongoing ImmuneRACE study (first 160 participants) and from about 1,300 subjects provided by 6 global collaborators. The sample metadata nearly always contained a de-identified subject ID, COVID-19 status, age in years and sex. HLA class I and class II types, where available, came from metadata supplied by the sample provider rather than from assay-based typing. What the authors observed across the whole study: How much clinical and demographic metadata was included differed by source and by participant, and the metadata was provided uncurated.

Germline trimming: 4 bases from V, 6 bases from J; junction bases outside gene matches: 7. Including cysteine and phenylalanine, the CDR3 has 14 amino acids. Only the CDR3 DNA stays, 42 bases, in frame from base 1. CDR1 and CDR2 were assigned from the germline V gene as SGHAT and FQNNGV. TCRbeta CDR3 regions were amplified from genomic DNA by means of the immunoSEQ Assay, a bias-controlled multiplex PCR. As for how the authors treated the data: Nucleated cell counts per sample were estimated from amplification of reference gene primers within the assay. Sequence reads were collapsed and filtered to measure the absolute abundance of every unique TCRbeta CDR3 rearrangement. Productive Simpson clonality was computed per sample as the square root of Simpson's diversity index over productive rearrangements. TCRdb obtained this table from immuneACCESS and retained in-frame rearrangements with V and J assigned. These tables miss some clones; where compared with another copy, unresolved V genes account for less than half of the shortfall, and the remainder is unexplained. The D gene and trimming were derived from the DNA, and the V and J assignments and clone size from that table. For this sample there are 330,000 or so clones; roughly 86% appear just once. The ten largest clones take up roughly a tenth of the sample.

Material for sequencing was peripheral blood. This TCR came from a young man with COVID-19, enrolled during active disease. This chain is built from TRBV11-2 and TRBJ2-7, with 9 middle bases fitting TRBD1. The CDR3 protein is CASSSPGQGPEQYF. Read as DNA, the sequence is TGTGCCAGCAGCTCCCCGGGACAGGGCCCCGAGCAGTACTTC.